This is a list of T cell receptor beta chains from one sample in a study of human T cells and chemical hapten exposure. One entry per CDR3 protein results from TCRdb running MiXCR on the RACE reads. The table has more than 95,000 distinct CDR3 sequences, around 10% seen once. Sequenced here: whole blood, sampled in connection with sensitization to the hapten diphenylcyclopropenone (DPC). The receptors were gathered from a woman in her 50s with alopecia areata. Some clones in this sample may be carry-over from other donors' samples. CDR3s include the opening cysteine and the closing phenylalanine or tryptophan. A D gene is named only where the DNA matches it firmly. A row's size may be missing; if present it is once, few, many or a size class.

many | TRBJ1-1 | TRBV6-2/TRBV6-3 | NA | TGTGCCAGCAGTCTACTGGCGAACACTGAAGCTTTCTTT | CASSLLANTEAFF
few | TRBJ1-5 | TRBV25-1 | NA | TGTGCCAGCAGTGTGTCAGCCATGGGGCCCCAGCATTTT | CASSVSAMGPQHF
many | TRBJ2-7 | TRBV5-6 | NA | TGTGCCAGCAGCCCAGTACAGGGAGCCTACGAGCAGTACTTC | CASSPVQGAYEQYF
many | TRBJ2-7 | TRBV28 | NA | TGTGCCAGCAGAGAGGGAGCGCGATACGAGCAGTACTTC | CASREGARYEQYF
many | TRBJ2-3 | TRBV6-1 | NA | TGTGCCAGCAGTGAATACAGGGAGGCAGATACGCAGTATTTT | CASSEYREADTQYF
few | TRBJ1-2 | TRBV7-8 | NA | TGTGCCAGCAGCTTAGGTTCCTCCGGGGGTATCGGCTACACCTTC | CASSLGSSGGIGYTF
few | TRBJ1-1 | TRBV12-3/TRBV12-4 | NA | TGTGCCAGCAGTTTTGCGGGTCAGTTGAACACTGAAGCTTTCTTT | CASSFAGQLNTEAFF
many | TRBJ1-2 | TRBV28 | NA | TGTGCCAGCAGTTTACCGGGGAACTATGGCTACACCTTC | CASSLPGNYGYTF
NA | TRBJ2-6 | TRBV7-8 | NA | TGTGCCAGCAGCTTAGTTGGAGCCTCTGGGGCCAACGTCCTGACTTTC | CASSLVGASGANVLTF
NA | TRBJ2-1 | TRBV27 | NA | TGTGCCAGCAGTCCAGGGTGGGCATACAATGAGCAGTTCTTC | CASSPGWAYNEQFF
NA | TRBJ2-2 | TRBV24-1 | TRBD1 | TGTGCCACCAGTGACCCTGGACAGGGAAGGACCGGGGAGCTGTTTTTT | CATSDPGQGRTGELFF
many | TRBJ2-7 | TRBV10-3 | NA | TGTGCCATCAGTGAAACGGATCTTTACGAGCAGTACTTC | CAISETDLYEQYF
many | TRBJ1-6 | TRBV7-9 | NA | TGTGCCAGCAGCTTAGAGCGGGGCTATAATTCACCCCTCCACTTT | CASSLERGYNSPLHF
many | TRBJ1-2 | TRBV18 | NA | TGTGCCAGCTCACCTTCCCTAGAGGGCTACACCTTC | CASSPSLEGYTF
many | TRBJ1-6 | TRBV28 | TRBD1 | TGTGCCAGCAGGGACAGGGGTAATTCACCCCTCCACTTT | CASRDRGNSPLHF
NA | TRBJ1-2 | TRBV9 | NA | TGTGCCAGCAGCGCCGAAACGGGAAACTATGGCTACACCTTC | CASSAETGNYGYTF
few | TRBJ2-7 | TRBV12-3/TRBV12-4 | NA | TGTGCCAGCAGTTGGGACCGGGGGCGGGAGCAGTACTTC | CASSWDRGREQYF
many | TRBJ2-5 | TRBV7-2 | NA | TGTGCCAGCAACGACCACCAAGAGACCCAGTACTTC | CASNDHQETQYF
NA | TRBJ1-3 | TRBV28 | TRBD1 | TGTGCCAGCAGCCTGGACAGGGGAAACACCATATATTTT | CASSLDRGNTIYF
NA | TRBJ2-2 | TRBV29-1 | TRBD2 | TGCAGCGTTTTAGCGGGAGCGGGCACCGGGGAGCTGTTTTTT | CSVLAGAGTGELFF
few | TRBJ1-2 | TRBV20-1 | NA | TGCAGTGCTAGATGGGGCAGCGTTAACTATGGCTACACCTTC | CSARWGSVNYGYTF